This TCR beta chain was identified during a study of regulatory T cells in long-lasting Graves disease. As for time point: persistent/refractory GD, antithyroid drugs over 5 years with positive TRAb. PBMC RNA was the source of the TCR library. V lost 4 bases and J 5 bases, leaving 15 bases between the germline ends. The CDR3 totals 14 residues. In germline, CDR1 is SGHRS, CDR2 YFSETQ. This clonotype showed up just a few times. Relying on iRepertoire HTBI primers and Arm-PCR of CDR3 regions, the team built TCR beta libraries. MiXCR, applied by TCRdb to the multiplex PCR reads, yields one record per CDR3 protein. The data contain fewer than 400,000 distinct CDR3 sequences, roughly 20% of them singletons.

Sequencing was performed on peripheral blood mononuclear cells (PBMCs), taken when the disease was refractory, from a patient treated with antithyroid drugs. The sequence derives from a female donor with Graves disease. The V and J genes are TRBV5-1 and TRBJ1-1; a weak D match, TRBD1 (5 bases). CDR3 residues: CASSLHGGMTEAFF. The CDR3 bases are TGCGCCAGCAGCCTCCACGGGGGAATGACTGAAGCTTTCTTT.